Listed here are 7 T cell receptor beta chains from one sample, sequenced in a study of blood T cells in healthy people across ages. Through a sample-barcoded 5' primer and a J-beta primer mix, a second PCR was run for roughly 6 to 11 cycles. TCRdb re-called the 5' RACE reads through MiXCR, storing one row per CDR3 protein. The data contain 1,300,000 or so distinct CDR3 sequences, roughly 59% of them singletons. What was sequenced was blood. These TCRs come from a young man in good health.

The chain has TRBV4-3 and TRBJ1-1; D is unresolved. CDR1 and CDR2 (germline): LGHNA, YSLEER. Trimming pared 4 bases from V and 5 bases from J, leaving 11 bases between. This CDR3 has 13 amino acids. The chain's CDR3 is CASSPFPGTEAFF. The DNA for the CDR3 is TGCGCCAGCAGCCCATTTCCCGGGACTGAAGCTTTCTTT.

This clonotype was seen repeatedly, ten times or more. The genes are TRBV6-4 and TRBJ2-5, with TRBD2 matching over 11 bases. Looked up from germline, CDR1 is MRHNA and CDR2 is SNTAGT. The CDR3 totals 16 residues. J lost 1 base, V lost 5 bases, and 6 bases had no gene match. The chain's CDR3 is CASSPTGTSGQETQYF. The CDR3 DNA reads TGTGCCAGCAGTCCAACCGGGACTAGCGGCCAAGAGACCCAGTACTTC.

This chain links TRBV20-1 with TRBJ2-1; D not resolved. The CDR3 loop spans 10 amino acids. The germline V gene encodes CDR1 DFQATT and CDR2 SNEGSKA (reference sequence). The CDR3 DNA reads TGCAGCGCCCGAATCATTGAGCAGTTCTTC. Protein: CSARIIEQFF.

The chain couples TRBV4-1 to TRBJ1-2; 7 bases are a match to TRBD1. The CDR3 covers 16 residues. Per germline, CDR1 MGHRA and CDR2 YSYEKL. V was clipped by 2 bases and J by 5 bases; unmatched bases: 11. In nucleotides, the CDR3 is TGCGCCAGCAGCCAACCAGGGACAGCCCCCGAATATGGCTACACCTTC. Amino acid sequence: CASSQPGTAPEYGYTF.

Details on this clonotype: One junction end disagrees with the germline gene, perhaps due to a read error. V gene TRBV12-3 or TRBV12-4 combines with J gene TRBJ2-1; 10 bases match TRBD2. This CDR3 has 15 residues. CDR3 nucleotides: TGTGCCAGCACCCATAGCGGGAGGAACTACTATGAGCAGTTCTTC. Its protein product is CASTHSGRNYYEQFF.

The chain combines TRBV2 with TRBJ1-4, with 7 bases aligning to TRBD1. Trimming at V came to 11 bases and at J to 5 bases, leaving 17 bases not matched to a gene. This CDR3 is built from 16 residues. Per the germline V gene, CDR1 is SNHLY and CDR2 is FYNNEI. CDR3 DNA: TGTGCCGTAGAAGGGGGCGCCCATTTGAGGAATGAAAAACTGTTTTTT. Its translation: CAVEGGAHLRNEKLFF. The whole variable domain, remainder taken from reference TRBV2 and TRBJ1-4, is EPEVTQTPSHQVTQMGQEVILRCVPISNHLYFYWYRQILGQKVEFLVSFYNNEISEKSEIFDDQFSVERPDGSNFTLKIRSTKLEDSAMYFCAVEGGAHLRNEKLFFGSGTQLSVL.

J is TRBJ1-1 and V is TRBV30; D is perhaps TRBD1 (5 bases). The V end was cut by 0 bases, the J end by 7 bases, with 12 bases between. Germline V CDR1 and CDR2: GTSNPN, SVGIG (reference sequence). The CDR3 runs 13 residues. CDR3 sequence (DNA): TGTGCCTGGAGTGTACAGGTTTGGGGTGAAGCTTTCTTT. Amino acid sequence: CAWSVQVWGEAFF. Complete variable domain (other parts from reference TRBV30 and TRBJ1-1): SQTIHQWPATLVQPVGSPLSLECTVEGTSNPNLYWYRQAAGRGLQLLFYSVGIGQISSEVPQNLSASRPQDRQFILSSKKLLLSDSGFYLCAWSVQVWGEAFFGQGTRLTVV.